The 16 T cell receptor beta chains given below trace back to one sample, sequenced in a study of graft-versus-host responses after intestinal transplantation. Generated by immunoSEQ multiplex PCR, the TCRdb table keeps only in-frame clones and is missing some. Of 90,000 to 150,000 clones listed, about 93% are singletons. For these receptors, no antigen is known. The sample was unstimulated CD4+ T cells sorted from spleen or lymph node cells, taken before intestinal transplant. The receptors derive from a human donor who received an intestinal transplant.

The chain employs TRBV21-1 and TRBJ1-6. TRBV21-1 is classified as a pseudogene. This CDR3 has 11 residues. CDR3 in DNA: TGTGCCAGCAGCCAGCGTTCACCCCTCCACTTT. Translating gives CASSQRSPLHF.

The CDR3 DNA sequence: TGTGCCAGCCGATTAGCGGGACAGAATGAGCAGTTCTTC. It yields the protein CASRLAGQNEQFF. This rearrangement joins TRBV27 to TRBJ2-1; D possibly corresponds to TRBD2 (8 bases). The CDR3 spans 13 residues. Germline assignment: CDR1 MNHEY and CDR2 SMNVEV (reference sequence). Trimming pared 8 bases from V and 7 bases from J, leaving 15 bases between.

V is TRBV19 and J is TRBJ2-5, with D perhaps TRBD2 (6 bases). Trimming removed 6 bases from V and 1 base from J, with 18 bases in between. CDR3 length equals 16 residues. CDR1 is LNHDA and CDR2 is SQIVND in the germline V gene (reference sequence). CDR3 nucleotides: TGTGCCAGTAGCCCGACTAGGCTAACCGCCCAAGAGACCCAGTACTTC. Translated, it gives CASSPTRLTAQETQYF.

The genes are TRBV11-3 and TRBJ2-7, with TRBD2 identical over 13 bases. This CDR3 region has 15 residues. Germline loops: CDR1 SGHNT, CDR2 YENEEA. V was clipped by 5 bases and J by 3 bases; unmatched bases: 4. CDR3 DNA: TGTGCCAGCAGCAAAGGACTAGCGGGAGTCTACGAGCAGTACTTC. Protein sequence: CASSKGLAGVYEQYF.

The V gene is TRBV6-5, the J gene TRBJ2-3; D remains unclear. V lost 4 bases and J 5 bases, leaving 13 bases between the germline ends. This CDR3 spans 14 amino acids. Germline V gene sequence: CDR1 MNHEY, CDR2 SVGAGI. The CDR3 region is CASSLRAWGDTQYF. CDR3 nucleotide sequence: TGTGCCAGCAGTTTACGGGCCTGGGGAGATACGCAGTATTTT.

This rearrangement joins TRBV27 to TRBJ1-2; D not certain. This CDR3 spans 14 amino acids. CDR1 and CDR2 (germline): MNHEY, SMNVEV (reference sequence). The germline V and J ends were trimmed by 6 bases and 4 bases, with 15 bases remaining between them. CDR3 in amino acids: CASRSPGRAYGYTF. The CDR3 nucleotides read TGTGCCAGCAGATCGCCGGGGAGAGCCTATGGCTACACCTTC.

The chain joins TRBV9 to TRBJ2-1; D is perhaps TRBD1 or TRBD2 (6 bases each). V dropped 0 bases and J dropped 9 bases, with 22 bases sitting between them. This CDR3 region has 17 residues. Germline V lookup: CDR1 SGDLS, CDR2 YYNGEE. As DNA, the CDR3 is TGTGCCAGCAGCGTAGACCCGCCACAGGGACTCATCGGTGAGCAGTTCTTC. Residues: CASSVDPPQGLIGEQFF.

The chain's CDR3 is CASSLVRTRTDTQYF. The CDR3 DNA reads as TGCGCCAGCAGCTTGGTCAGAACTCGCACAGATACGCAGTATTTT. The chain is built from TRBV5-1 and TRBJ2-3; D uncertain. The CDR3 loop spans 15 amino acids. Per germline, CDR1 SGHRS and CDR2 YFSETQ. The germline V and J ends were trimmed by 0 bases and 1 base, with 9 bases remaining between them.

The genes are TRBV30 and TRBJ1-3; a possible D gene is TRBD1 (5 bases). The CDR3 has 15 amino acids. The germline gives CDR1 GTSNPN, CDR2 SVGIG (reference sequence). V lost 1 base to trimming and J lost 0 bases, with 10 bases between them. CDR3 sequence (DNA): TGTGCCTGGAGTGAGGGACGGAGCTCTGGAAACACCATATATTTT. This sequence encodes CAWSEGRSSGNTIYF.

This chain links TRBV7-2 with TRBJ1-6, with TRBD1 matching 7 bases. The germline V gene encodes CDR1 SGHTA and CDR2 FQGNSA. The CDR3 loop spans 14 amino acids. V dropped 7 bases and J dropped 9; count of bases not matched to a gene: 9. The CDR3 coding sequence is TGTGCCAGCACTACGGGACAGTCAGGTTCACCCCTCCACTTT. It is translated as CASTTGQSGSPLHF.

This sequence joins TRBV11-2 and TRBJ1-5; D ambiguous. The ends were cut back, 2 bases at V and 5 bases at J, with 7 bases in the middle. The CDR3 is 13 residues long. Germline-derived CDR1 and CDR2 are SGHAT and FQNNGV. CDR3 amino acids: CASSLSTDQPQHF. Written as DNA, the CDR3 is TGTGCCAGCAGCTTATCTACCGATCAGCCCCAGCATTTT.

The rearrangement links TRBV5-6 to TRBJ2-5; 8 positions match TRBD2. V was pared by 0 bases and J by 5 bases, with 9 bases of the junction left unmatched. The CDR3 runs 16 residues. CDR1 and CDR2 (germline): SGHDT, YYEEEE. The CDR3 reads CASSLGAPGGGETQYF. DNA of the CDR3: TGTGCCAGCAGCTTGGGGGCTCCGGGAGGGGGGGAGACCCAGTACTTC.

This rearrangement joins TRBV5-8 to TRBJ2-5, with TRBD1 matching over 7 bases. Germline V gene lookup returns CDR1 SGHTS and CDR2 YDEGEE. The ends lost 5 bases at V and 7 bases at J; junction bases unmatched: 11. There are 14 residues in the CDR3. The CDR3 region is CASRTDRAYGTQYF. In nucleotides, the CDR3 is TGTGCCAGCAGAACCGACAGGGCGTATGGGACCCAGTACTTC.

The chain is built from TRBV19 and TRBJ1-5, with D tentatively TRBD1 (5 bases). Deletions cut 6 bases from V and 4 bases from J, with 16 bases between. The CDR3 has 15 amino acids. CDR1 and CDR2 (germline): LNHDA, SQIVND (reference sequence). CDR3 sequence: CASSFSGIVNQPQHF. The CDR3 DNA is TGTGCCAGTAGCTTTTCAGGGATTGTAAATCAGCCCCAGCATTTT.

The CDR3 loop reads CASGFGEKVLEIDLGELFF. In nucleotides, the CDR3 is TGTGCTAGTGGTTTCGGGGAAAAGGTATTGGAGATCGACCTCGGGGAGCTGTTTTTT. This chain connects TRBV12-5 to TRBJ2-2; D perhaps matches TRBD2 (5 bases). The CDR3 length is 19 residues. Germline CDR1 reads LGHNT; CDR2 reads FRNRAP. V dropped 3 bases and J dropped 7 bases, with 27 bases sitting between them.

V is TRBV27 and J is TRBJ2-5; the match to TRBD2 covers 13 bases. V gave up 7 bases and J gave up 5 bases; unmatched junction bases: 10. Germline V gene data show CDR1 as MNHEY and CDR2 as SMNVEV (reference sequence). This CDR3 region has 16 residues. The CDR3 nucleotides are TGTGCCAGCACCCCCCGGACTAGCGGGAGTGGGGAGACCCAGTACTTC. Translating gives CASTPRTSGSGETQYF.